Listed below are T cell receptor beta chains from one sample, sequenced in a study of T cells in Graves' hyperthyroidism and ophthalmopathy. Each CDR3 protein is one row after TCRdb ran MiXCR on the multiplex PCR reads. Of approximately 400,000 distinct CDR3 sequences listed, 13% were seen once; the top ten hold 20%. Sequencing was carried out using blood. The receptors originated from a man aged 30-40 years with Graves' hyperthyroidism that later progressed to Graves' ophthalmopathy. CDR3s leave out the opening cysteine and the closing phenylalanine or tryptophan. A clone size is listed for some rows: how often the clone was seen (once, few, many), or a class if it is expanded.

j_call v_call clone_size cdr3_aa
TRBJ2-7 TRBV20-1 many SVKDRAYEQY
TRBJ1-1 TRBV20-1 NA SARSRTGLNTEAS
TRBJ1-3 TRBV11-2 NA ASSLERTLGNTIY
TRBJ1-5 TRBV30 NA AWSSGQRNQPQH
TRBJ1-6 TRBV18 NA ASSLGTGANSPLH
TRBJ2-5 TRBV28 many ASSNRGTQETQY
TRBJ1-1 TRBV7-8 many ASSFRTTTEAF
TRBJ1-2 TRBV19 NA ASTHSGGHGYT
TRBJ2-1 TRBV28 many ASSLASDYNEQF
TRBJ1-1 TRBV18 few ASSHPQGGGNTEAF
TRBJ2-7 TRBV19 few ASSYGAFYEQY
TRBJ2-5 TRBV28 NA ASSLGASGGGQETQY
TRBJ1-2 TRBV7-8 many ASSPRRDRGLDYGYT
TRBJ2-7 TRBV28 many ASSSRRQGRRDEQY
TRBJ2-3 TRBV6-5 NA ASSYSQRGGDTQY
TRBJ2-3 TRBV7-9 many ASSLGLGSVSTDTQY
TRBJ2-7 TRBV2 many ASSGEVLYEQY
TRBJ2-7 TRBV27 many ASSLRGDSSYEQY
TRBJ2-7 TRBV6-5 many ASSSSGGYEQY
TRBJ2-5 TRBV20-1 many SELAGGNGGTQY
TRBJ2-3 TRBV5-1 few ASRWGGGSTDTQY
TRBJ1-6 TRBV7-9 few ASSSVSRLNSPLH
TRBJ1-6 TRBV20-1 NA SASGGWDSPLH
TRBJ2-7 TRBV30 many AWSVGRVNYEQY
TRBJ1-1 TRBV7-9 NA ASSRGAAEAF
TRBJ1-1 TRBV5-1 many ASRRLMNTEAF
TRBJ1-5 TRBV6-1 NA ASRPRQYSNQPQH
TRBJ2-1 TRBV7-9 NA ASSLSSGLAGAYNEQF
TRBJ2-3 TRBV6-9 NA ASSYKYGTDTQY
TRBJ2-7 TRBV7-9 once ASSLIRGPYEQY
TRBJ1-4 TRBV28 few ASSPSFPEETNEKLF
TRBJ1-1 TRBV9 NA ASSVGAGANTEAF
TRBJ2-1 TRBV20-1 NA SARGLAGGFGNEQF
TRBJ2-1 TRBV9 few ASSLAGALSYNEQF
TRBJ2-3 TRBV7-8 many ASSLARRGGIDTQY
TRBJ1-3 TRBV7-2 many ASSPTGAGNTIY
TRBJ1-1 TRBV30 many AWRRTGPGRRAF
TRBJ1-5 TRBV6-1 NA ASSKDRSHNQPQH
TRBJ2-7 TRBV18 many ASSPQGETYEQY
TRBJ2-3 TRBV13 NA ASSTPPDTQY
TRBJ2-7 TRBV11-3 NA ASSLRDRFWSSGGRDNEQY
TRBJ2-3 TRBV6-2/TRBV6-3 NA ASSIGQATDTQY
TRBJ1-2 TRBV12-3/TRBV12-4 many ASSLERNYGYT
TRBJ2-5 TRBV6-1 NA ASSQQGASFRAQY
TRBJ1-6 TRBV20-1 many SARTGTDNSPLH
TRBJ2-1 TRBV20-1 many SARDNEQF
TRBJ1-4 TRBV7-3 few ASSEDRAREKLF
TRBJ2-7 TRBV11-2 many ASSFMRSYEQY
TRBJ1-1 TRBV11-3 many ASSPRYNGGGGTEAF
TRBJ1-5 TRBV2 many AASGTTSNQPQH
TRBJ1-1 TRBV6-6 many ASSYKRWHTEAF
TRBJ1-2 TRBV5-1 few ASSAGQGWTNYGYT
TRBJ2-7 TRBV5-8 NA ASRLEGISEQY
TRBJ1-1 TRBV27 many ASSRTGVATEAF
TRBJ1-6 TRBV9 NA ASSPGGGNNSPLH
TRBJ1-1 TRBV5-8 many ASSDSTGFNTEAF
TRBJ2-1 TRBV7-9 NA ASSSTHRDNEQF
TRBJ2-7 TRBV2 many ASSERASGGYEQY
TRBJ2-3 TRBV12-3/TRBV12-4 many ASSRGTTDTQY